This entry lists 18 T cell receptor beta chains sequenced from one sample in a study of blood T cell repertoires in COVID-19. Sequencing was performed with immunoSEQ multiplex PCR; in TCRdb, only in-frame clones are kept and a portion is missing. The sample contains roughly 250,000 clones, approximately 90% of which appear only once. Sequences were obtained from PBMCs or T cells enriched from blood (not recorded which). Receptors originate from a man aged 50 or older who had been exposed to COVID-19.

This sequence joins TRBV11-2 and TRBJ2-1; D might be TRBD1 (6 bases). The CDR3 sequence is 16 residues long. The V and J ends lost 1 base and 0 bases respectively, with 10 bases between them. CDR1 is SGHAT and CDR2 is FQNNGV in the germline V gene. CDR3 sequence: CASSLVRRGSYNEQFF. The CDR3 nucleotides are TGTGCCAGCAGCTTAGTTCGCAGGGGCTCCTACAATGAGCAGTTCTTC. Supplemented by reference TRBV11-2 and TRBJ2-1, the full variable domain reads EAGVAQSPRYKIIEKRQSVAFWCNPISGHATLYWYQQILGQGPKLLIQFQNNGVVDDSQLPKDRFSAERLKGVDSTLKIQPAKLEDSAVYLCASSLVRRGSYNEQFFGPGTRLTVL.

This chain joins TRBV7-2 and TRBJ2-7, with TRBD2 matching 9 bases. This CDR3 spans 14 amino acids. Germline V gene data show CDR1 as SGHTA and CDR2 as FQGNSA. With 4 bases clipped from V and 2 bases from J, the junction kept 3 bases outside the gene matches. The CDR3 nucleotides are TGTGCCAGCAGCTCTCTAGCGGGGCCCTACGAGCAGTACTTC. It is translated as CASSSLAGPYEQYF.

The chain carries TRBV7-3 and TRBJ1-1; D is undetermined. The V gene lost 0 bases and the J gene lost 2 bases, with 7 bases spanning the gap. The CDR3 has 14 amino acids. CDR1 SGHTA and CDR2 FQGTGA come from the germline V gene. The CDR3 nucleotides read TGTGCCAGCAGCTTAACAGAAGCAAACACTGAAGCTTTCTTT. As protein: CASSLTEANTEAFF.

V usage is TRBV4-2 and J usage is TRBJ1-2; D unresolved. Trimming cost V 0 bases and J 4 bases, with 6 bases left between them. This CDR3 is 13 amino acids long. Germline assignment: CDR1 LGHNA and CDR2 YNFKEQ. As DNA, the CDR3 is TGTGCCAGCAGCCAAGAGATGGCCTATGGCTACACCTTC. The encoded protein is CASSQEMAYGYTF.

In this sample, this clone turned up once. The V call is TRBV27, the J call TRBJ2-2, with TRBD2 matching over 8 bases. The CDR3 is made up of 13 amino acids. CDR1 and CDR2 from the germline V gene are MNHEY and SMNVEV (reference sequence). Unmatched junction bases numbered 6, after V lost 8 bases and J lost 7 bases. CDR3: CASQGLAGGELFF. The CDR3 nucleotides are TGTGCCAGCCAGGGGCTAGCGGGCGGGGAGCTGTTTTTT.

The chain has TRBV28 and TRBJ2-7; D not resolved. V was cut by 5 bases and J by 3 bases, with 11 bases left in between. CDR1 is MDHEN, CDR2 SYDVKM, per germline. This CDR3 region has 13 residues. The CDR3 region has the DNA TGTGCCAGCAGTCAGTTGGGCCACTACGAGCAGTACTTC. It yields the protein CASSQLGHYEQYF.

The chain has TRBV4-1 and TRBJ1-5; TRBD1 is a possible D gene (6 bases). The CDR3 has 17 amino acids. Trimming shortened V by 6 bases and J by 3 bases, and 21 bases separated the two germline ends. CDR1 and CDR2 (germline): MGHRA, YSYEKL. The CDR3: CASRPGHPKGPNQPQHF. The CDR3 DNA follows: TGCGCCAGCAGGCCGGGACACCCCAAAGGCCCCAATCAGCCCCAGCATTTT.

The CDR3 DNA reads TGTGCCTGGAGTTCAGGCTCTGGAAACACCATATATTTT. This sequence encodes CAWSSGSGNTIYF. The genes are TRBV30 and TRBJ1-3, with unresolved D. The germline V gene has CDR1 GTSNPN and CDR2 SVGIG (reference sequence). This CDR3 has 13 amino acids. The V and J ends lost 2 bases and 0 bases respectively, with 5 bases between them. Drawing the rest from reference TRBV30 and TRBJ1-3, the complete variable domain is SQTIHQWPATLVQPVGSPLSLECTVEGTSNPNLYWYRQAAGRGLQLLFYSVGIGQISSEVPQNLSASRPQDRQFILSSKKLLLSDSGFYLCAWSSGSGNTIYFGEGSWLTVV.

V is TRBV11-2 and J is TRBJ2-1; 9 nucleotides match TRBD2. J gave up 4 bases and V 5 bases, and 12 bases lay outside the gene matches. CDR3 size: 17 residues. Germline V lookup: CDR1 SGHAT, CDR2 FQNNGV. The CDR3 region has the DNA TGTGCCAGCAGCCTGAAGATAGCGGGGGCGAAGTACAATGAGCAGTTCTTC. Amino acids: CASSLKIAGAKYNEQFF.

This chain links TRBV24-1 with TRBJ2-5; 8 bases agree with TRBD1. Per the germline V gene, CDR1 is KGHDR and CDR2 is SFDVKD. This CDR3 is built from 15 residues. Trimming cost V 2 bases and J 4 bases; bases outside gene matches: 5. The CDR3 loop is CATSDSRGPGETQYF. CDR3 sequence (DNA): TGTGCCACCAGTGATTCCAGGGGGCCGGGAGAGACCCAGTACTTC.

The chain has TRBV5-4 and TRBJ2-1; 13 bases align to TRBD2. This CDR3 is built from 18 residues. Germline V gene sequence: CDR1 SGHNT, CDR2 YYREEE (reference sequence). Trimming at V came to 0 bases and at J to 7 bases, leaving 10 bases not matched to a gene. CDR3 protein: CASSLVPLLAGGLNEQFF. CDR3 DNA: TGTGCCAGCAGCTTGGTCCCTTTACTAGCGGGAGGGTTGAATGAGCAGTTCTTC.

The CDR3 here is CASRLQGTDTQYF. The CDR3 region has the DNA TGTGCCAGCAGGTTACAGGGCACAGATACGCAGTATTTT. The chain employs TRBV5-4 and TRBJ2-3; perhaps TRBD1 as D (5 bases). Germline V gene sequence: CDR1 SGHNT, CDR2 YYREEE (reference sequence). Between the trimmed V and J ends, which lost 5 bases and 1 base, there was a span of 8 bases. The CDR3 runs to 13 residues.

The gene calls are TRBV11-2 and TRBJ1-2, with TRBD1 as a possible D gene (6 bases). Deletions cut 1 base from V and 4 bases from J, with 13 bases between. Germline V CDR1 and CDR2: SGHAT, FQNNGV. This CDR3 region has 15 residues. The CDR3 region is CASSLGGAGAYGYTF. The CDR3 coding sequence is TGTGCCAGCAGCTTAGGAGGGGCGGGGGCCTATGGCTACACCTTC.

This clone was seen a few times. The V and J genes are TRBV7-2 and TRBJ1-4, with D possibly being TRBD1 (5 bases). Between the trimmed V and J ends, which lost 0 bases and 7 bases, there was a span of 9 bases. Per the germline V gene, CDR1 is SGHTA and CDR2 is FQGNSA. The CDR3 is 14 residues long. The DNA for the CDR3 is TGTGCCAGCAGCTTAGCGGGGGGTTCTGAAAAACTGTTTTTT. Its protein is CASSLAGGSEKLFF.

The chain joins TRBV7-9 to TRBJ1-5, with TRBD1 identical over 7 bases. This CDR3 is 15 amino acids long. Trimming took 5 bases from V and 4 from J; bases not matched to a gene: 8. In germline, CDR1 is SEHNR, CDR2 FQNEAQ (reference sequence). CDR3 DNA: TGTGCCAGCAGCCTAAGCGGACAGGTTAATCAGCCCCAGCATTTT. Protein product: CASSLSGQVNQPQHF.

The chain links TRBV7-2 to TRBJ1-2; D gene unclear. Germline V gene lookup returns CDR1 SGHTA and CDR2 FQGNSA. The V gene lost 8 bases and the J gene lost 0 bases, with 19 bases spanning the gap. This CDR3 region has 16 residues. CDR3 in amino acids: CASSHGGSASNYGYTF. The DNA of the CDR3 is TGTGCCAGCTCCCACGGCGGGAGTGCCTCTAACTATGGCTACACCTTC.

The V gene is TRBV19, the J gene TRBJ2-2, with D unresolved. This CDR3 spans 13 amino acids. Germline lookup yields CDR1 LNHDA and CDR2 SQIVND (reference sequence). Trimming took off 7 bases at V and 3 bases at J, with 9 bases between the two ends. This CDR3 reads CASKTLHTGELFF. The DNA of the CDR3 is TGTGCCAGTAAGACATTACACACCGGGGAGCTGTTTTTT.

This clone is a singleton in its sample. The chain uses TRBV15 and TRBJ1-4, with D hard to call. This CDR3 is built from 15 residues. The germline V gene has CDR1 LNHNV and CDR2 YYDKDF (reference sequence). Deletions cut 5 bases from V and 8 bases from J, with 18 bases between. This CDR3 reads CATSPRWLAGEKLFF. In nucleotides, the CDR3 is TGTGCCACCAGCCCCAGATGGTTGGCAGGCGAAAAACTGTTTTTT.